A single sample is the source of the 29 T cell receptor beta chains below, sequenced in a study of T cells in Graves' hyperthyroidism and ophthalmopathy. There were TCR beta CDR3 regions amplified from RNA transcripts. TCR CDR3 underwent first-round RT-PCR with the HTBI primer set. TCRdb itself ran the multiplex PCR reads through MiXCR, one entry per CDR3 protein. Of 350,000 to 400,000 distinct CDR3 sequences listed, approximately 19% are singletons. The sequenced sample was blood. Source of these receptors: a woman in her late teens or twenties with Graves' hyperthyroidism.

This clonotype was seen repeatedly, ten times or more. The chain carries TRBV12-3 or TRBV12-4 and TRBJ1-2; possibly TRBD1 for D (5 bases). Trimming took 7 bases from V and 8 from J, leaving 14 bases between them. CDR3 length equals 12 residues. CDR3 amino acids: CASTVGRGGYTF. The CDR3, as DNA: TGTGCCAGCACCGTCGGTAGGGGAGGCTACACCTTC.

In this sample, this clonotype turned up many times. The chain combines TRBV5-1 with TRBJ1-1; D is possibly TRBD1 (6 bases). The CDR3 runs 14 residues. Germline lookup yields CDR1 SGHRS and CDR2 YFSETQ. The V and J ends lost 5 bases and 4 bases respectively, with 15 bases between them. This CDR3 reads CASSGGGSGTEAFF. The CDR3, as DNA: TGCGCCAGCAGTGGTGGGGGCTCAGGCACTGAAGCTTTCTTT.

This clonotype occurred many times. The CDR3 DNA follows: TGTGCCAGCTCACCACCGTCAGGGGTTGGCTACACCTTC. It yields the protein CASSPPSGVGYTF. The chain carries TRBV18 and TRBJ1-2; tentative D call: TRBD1 (6 bases). The CDR3 is made up of 13 amino acids. Germline CDR1 is KGHSH and CDR2 is LQKENI. V lost 0 bases and J lost 7, with 9 bases in between.

This clonotype was observed many times. This rearrangement joins TRBV7-6 to TRBJ2-5; D remains unclear. Germline V gives CDR1 SGHVS, CDR2 FNYEAQ. This CDR3 contains 14 residues. V lost 3 bases and J lost 4, with 12 bases in between. CDR3 DNA sequence: TGTGCCAGCAGCTTGAACGCCGCCGCAGAGACCCAGTACTTC. This sequence encodes CASSLNAAAETQYF.

The sample holds a few counts of this clonotype. The chain links TRBV6-1 to TRBJ1-1; D is unclear. The CDR3 has 9 residues. Trimming stripped 2 bases from V and 11 bases from J, with 3 bases between. Germline loops: CDR1 MNHNS, CDR2 SASEGT. The CDR3 region is CASSEMAFF. The CDR3 DNA sequence: TGTGCCAGCAGTGAAATGGCTTTCTTT.

The chain uses TRBV11-2 and TRBJ1-5; D is ambiguous. Germline CDR1 SGHAT, CDR2 FQNNGV. The CDR3 length is 12 residues. V was pared by 0 bases and J by 9 bases, with 6 bases between. The CDR3 is CASSLDSGPQHF. Here the CDR3 DNA reads TGTGCCAGCAGCTTAGATTCCGGGCCCCAGCATTTT.

This chain joins TRBV6-2 or TRBV6-3 and TRBJ1-1; TRBD1 might be the D (5 bases). Per the germline V gene, CDR1 is MNHEY and CDR2 is SVGEGT. V lost 0 bases and J 0 bases, leaving 20 bases between the germline ends. There are 19 residues in the CDR3. CDR3 in DNA: TGTGCCAGCAGTTACTCGACTGGAAGGGGAGGACTAATGAACACTGAAGCTTTCTTT. Its protein product is CASSYSTGRGGLMNTEAFF.

This chain connects TRBV11-2 to TRBJ1-2; possible D gene TRBD1, 6 bases. V was cut by 4 bases and J by 7 bases, with 13 bases left in between. The CDR3 length is 13 residues. Germline V gene sequence: CDR1 SGHAT, CDR2 FQNNGV. The CDR3 sequence is CASSSAGVFGYTF. In DNA form, the CDR3 reads TGTGCCAGCAGCTCGGCAGGGGTCTTTGGCTACACCTTC. The complete variable domain, with remaining parts taken from reference TRBV11-2 and TRBJ1-2, reads EAGVAQSPRYKIIEKRQSVAFWCNPISGHATLYWYQQILGQGPKLLIQFQNNGVVDDSQLPKDRFSAERLKGVDSTLKIQPAKLEDSAVYLCASSSAGVFGYTFGSGTRLTVV.

In this sample, this clonotype turned up a few times. Being one base from a much bigger clone, this may be a read error. J is TRBJ2-5 and V is TRBV28, with a tentative D call TRBD2 (6 bases). Between the trimmed V and J ends, which lost 7 bases and 2 bases, there was a span of 11 bases. CDR3 length equals 13 residues. The germline V gene has CDR1 MDHEN and CDR2 SYDVKM. In nucleotides, the CDR3 is TGTGCCAGCAATACCGGGGGACAAGAGACCCAGTACTTC. Its protein product is CASNTGGQETQYF. Based on the CDR3 plus reference TRBV28 and TRBJ2-5, the full variable domain is DVKVTQSSRYLVKRTGEKVFLECVQDMDHENMFWYRQDPGLGLRLIYFSYDVKMKEKGDIPEGYSVSREKKERFSLILESASTNQTSMYLCASNTGGQETQYFGPGTRLLVL.

This clonotype appeared many times. V and J are TRBV20-1 and TRBJ2-2, with a possible D match to TRBD2 (5 bases). The germline V gene encodes CDR1 DFQATT and CDR2 SNEGSKA (reference sequence). The CDR3 consists of 14 residues. V was cut by 5 bases and J by 4 bases, with 14 bases left in between. The CDR3 loop is CSALDPEGTGELFF. In DNA, the CDR3 is TGCAGTGCTCTCGACCCTGAGGGCACCGGGGAGCTGTTTTTT.

Only a few counts were recorded for this clonotype. This chain links TRBV6-1 with TRBJ1-1; D call uncertain. This CDR3 spans 16 amino acids. With 5 bases removed from V and 3 bases from J, the gap between germline ends came to 19 bases. From germline, CDR1 is MNHNS and CDR2 SASEGT. The CDR3 DNA follows: TGTGCCAGCAGTCAACTCAGCGGGGAGGGTTACACTGAAGCTTTCTTT. Amino acid sequence: CASSQLSGEGYTEAFF.

This clonotype was counted at least ten times. CDR3 amino acids: CASSWDGDGNTIYF. The CDR3 coding sequence is TGTGCCAGCAGCTGGGACGGTGATGGAAACACCATATATTTT. V usage is TRBV5-4 and J usage is TRBJ1-3; maybe TRBD1 (5 bases). This CDR3 is 14 amino acids long. Germline V gene lookup returns CDR1 SGHNT and CDR2 YYREEE (reference sequence). V lost 3 bases to trimming and J lost 3 bases, with 10 bases between them.

The CDR3 DNA reads as TGTGCCAGCAGCCAGGAAGCTGAAGCTTTCTTT. It translates to CASSQEAEAFF. This rearrangement joins TRBV3-1 to TRBJ1-1; the D is unclear. There are 11 residues in the CDR3. Germline CDR1 LGHDT, CDR2 YNNKEL (reference sequence). Trimming shortened V by 3 bases and J by 6 bases, and 5 bases separated the two germline ends.

This clonotype was seen repeatedly, ten times or more. The gene calls are TRBV5-1 and TRBJ2-7; TRBD1 matches at 8 bases. The V gene's germline CDR1 is SGHRS and CDR2 YFSETQ. The junction had 3 bases not matched to a gene; V was cut back by 2 bases and J by 2 bases. The CDR3 runs 14 residues. The CDR3 region is CASSFSRGPYEQYF. CDR3 in DNA: TGCGCCAGCAGCTTTTCCAGGGGGCCCTACGAGCAGTACTTC.

The table lists this clonotype with a few counts. The chain couples TRBV12-3 or TRBV12-4 to TRBJ1-1; 8 bases fit TRBD1. This CDR3 has 15 residues. Losses at the gene ends were 8 bases for V and 4 bases for J; bases not matched to a gene: 12. The CDR3 DNA reads TGTGCCAGCCAGGGGGCCACGAGCTCCGGCACTGAAGCTTTCTTT. Translating gives CASQGATSSGTEAFF.

This clonotype has at least ten counts. The V and J genes are TRBV6-5 and TRBJ2-7; D remains ambiguous. CDR3 length: 13 residues. Trimming removed 6 bases at V and 4 bases at J, with 13 bases between. Per the germline V gene, CDR1 is MNHEY and CDR2 is SVGAGI. The CDR3 reads CASSRGSEYEQYF. CDR3 nucleotide sequence: TGTGCCAGCAGCCGCGGATCCGAGTACGAGCAGTACTTC.

This clonotype was observed at least ten times. The genes are TRBV3-1 and TRBJ2-7; 7 bases are shared with TRBD2. CDR3 size: 12 residues. CDR1 is LGHDT and CDR2 is YNNKEL in the germline V gene (reference sequence). V gave up 11 bases and J gave up 6 bases; unmatched junction bases: 10. CDR3 residues: CAVSGGSLEQYF. The CDR3 nucleotides read TGTGCCGTCTCCGGGGGGAGTCTCGAGCAGTACTTC.

Concerning this clonotype: The junction differs from germline at one of its ends, possibly a read error. The genes are TRBV6-5 and TRBJ1-2; D perhaps matches TRBD1 (6 bases). Germline assignment: CDR1 MNHEY and CDR2 SVGAGI. The CDR3 is 16 residues long. The CDR3 DNA reads TGTGCCAGCGGTTACACCGCTACCAGGGGAAACTATGGCTACACCTTC. It codes for CASGYTATRGNYGYTF.

This clonotype has ten or more counts. The CDR3 is CASSRLGDTDTQYF. For the CDR3, the DNA is TGTGCCAGCAGTCGTTTGGGGGACACAGATACGCAGTATTTT. The rearrangement links TRBV12-3 or TRBV12-4 to TRBJ2-3; tentatively, D is TRBD1 or TRBD2 (5 bases each). The CDR3 loop spans 14 amino acids. V was pared by 5 bases and J by 2 bases, with 11 bases between.

J is TRBJ2-7 and V is TRBV20-1, with 8 bases aligning to TRBD1. In germline, CDR1 is DFQATT, CDR2 SNEGSKA (reference sequence). This CDR3 region has 11 residues. Unmatched junction bases numbered 2, after V lost 5 bases and J lost 5 bases. DNA of the CDR3: TGCAGTGCTCGACAGGGGCACGAGCAGTACTTC. As protein: CSARQGHEQYF.

The chain joins TRBV11-2 to TRBJ2-5; 15 bases match TRBD2. The CDR3 consists of 18 residues. CDR1 is SGHAT and CDR2 is FQNNGV in the germline V gene. The ends lost 1 base at V and 2 bases at J; junction bases unmatched: 5. CDR3 in DNA: TGTGCCAGCAGCTTAGGCGGACTAGCGGGGGGGCCGCAAGAGACCCAGTACTTC. Protein sequence: CASSLGGLAGGPQETQYF.

J is TRBJ1-2 and V is TRBV4-1, with D tentatively TRBD1 (6 bases). Trimming removed 4 bases at V and 4 bases at J, with 13 bases between. Per the germline V gene, CDR1 is MGHRA and CDR2 is YSYEKL. The length of the CDR3 is 14 residues. CDR3 region: CASSRFRGTYGYTF. The DNA for the CDR3 is TGCGCCAGCAGCCGCTTCAGGGGTACCTATGGCTACACCTTC.

This clonotype has ten or more counts. V is TRBV27 and J is TRBJ1-2, with D possibly matching TRBD1 (6 bases). The CDR3 covers 14 residues. With 2 bases removed from V and 5 bases from J, the gap between germline ends came to 12 bases. The germline V gene has CDR1 MNHEY and CDR2 SMNVEV (reference sequence). CDR3 nucleotide sequence: TGTGCCAGCAGTTTACGGACAGCCGGGTATGGCTACACCTTC. This gives the protein CASSLRTAGYGYTF.

This clonotype came up many times. J is TRBJ1-1 and V is TRBV29-1; D is undetermined. There are 13 residues in the CDR3. Germline V gene data show CDR1 as SQVTM and CDR2 as ANQGSEA. Trimming removed 4 bases at V and 4 bases at J, with 13 bases between. DNA for the CDR3: TGCAGCGTTGCAGGACGACGCGGCACTGAAGCTTTCTTT. It translates to CSVAGRRGTEAFF.

V gene TRBV18 combines with J gene TRBJ2-2; the match to TRBD2 covers 13 bases. The CDR3 extends over 18 amino acids. The germline V gene has CDR1 KGHSH and CDR2 LQKENI. V was clipped by 4 bases and J by 0 bases; unmatched bases: 5. This chain's CDR3 is CASSRRLAGGPNTGELFF. As DNA, the CDR3 is TGTGCCAGCTCACGACGACTAGCGGGGGGCCCGAACACCGGGGAGCTGTTTTTT.

This chain uses TRBV7-6 with TRBJ2-2, with D uncertain. V shed 5 bases and J shed 0 bases, with 10 bases lying between them. Germline CDR1 SGHVS, CDR2 FNYEAQ. The CDR3 sequence is 15 residues long. Written as DNA, the CDR3 is TGTGCCAGCAGCCCGCAGTTTTCGAACACCGGGGAGCTGTTTTTT. This gives the protein CASSPQFSNTGELFF.

This clonotype was observed many times. The chain recombines TRBV28 with TRBJ1-5; D is possibly TRBD1 (5 bases). The germline CDR1 and CDR2 sequences are MDHEN and SYDVKM. The CDR3 extends over 13 amino acids. V gave up 5 bases and J gave up 11 bases, with 16 bases separating them. CDR3 DNA sequence: TGTGCCAGCAGTCCCGGGGGTATTTCGGCCCAGCATTTT. Translated, it gives CASSPGGISAQHF. The entire variable domain, with the rest obtained from reference TRBV28 and TRBJ1-5, is as follows: DVKVTQSSRYLVKRTGEKVFLECVQDMDHENMFWYRQDPGLGLRLIYFSYDVKMKEKGDIPEGYSVSREKKERFSLILESASTNQTSMYLCASSPGGISAQHFGDGTRLSIL.

This clonotype was counted ten times or more. The V and J genes are TRBV5-1 and TRBJ1-1; 7 positions agree with TRBD1. Germline-derived CDR1 and CDR2 are SGHRS and YFSETQ. The CDR3 consists of 14 residues. V lost 7 bases to trimming and J lost 0 bases; unmatched junction nucleotides: 6. Here the CDR3 DNA reads TGCGCCAGCGCAACGACAGGGATGAACACTGAAGCTTTCTTT. This translates into CASATTGMNTEAFF.

This clonotype was counted many times. This chain joins TRBV6-1 and TRBJ1-2; D may be TRBD1 (5 bases). Trimming removed 4 bases from V and 1 base from J, with 13 bases in between. There are 15 residues in the CDR3. Germline values: CDR1 MNHNS, CDR2 SASEGT. Here the CDR3 reads CASSGSGMINYGYTF. The CDR3 DNA follows: TGTGCCAGCAGTGGCTCAGGGATGATTAACTATGGCTACACCTTC.